The rows below give T cell receptor beta chains drawn from one sample of a study of T cell changes during pregnancy in multiple sclerosis. Profiled with immunoSEQ multiplex PCR; TCRdb holds only in-frame clones, not every one. The top ten clones hold more than 8% of a sample with approximately 41,000 clones, 90% of them seen once. This specimen was CD8+ T cells from peripheral blood mononuclear cells, taken in the first trimester of pregnancy. These receptors were obtained from a female donor with multiple sclerosis, enrolled in a pregnancy study. The CDR3 runs from the conserved cysteine through the conserved F or W. The order of the fields is V gene, J gene, D gene, clone size, CDR3 protein, CDR3 DNA. D genes are given only for firm matches. The listing skips clone size in some rows; elsewhere it reads once, few, many or a size class.

V gene: TRBV6-6
J gene: TRBJ2-1
D gene: NA
clone size: NA
CDR3 protein: CASSLHNEQFF
CDR3 DNA: TGTGCCAGCAGTCTCCACAATGAGCAGTTCTTC

V gene: TRBV29-1
J gene: TRBJ2-3
D gene: TRBD1
clone size: NA
CDR3 protein: CSADPVGQGLLGSQYF
CDR3 DNA: TGCAGCGCCGATCCCGTAGGACAGGGCCTACTTGGGTCGCAGTATTTT

V gene: TRBV7-6
J gene: TRBJ1-1
D gene: NA
clone size: NA
CDR3 protein: CASSSQPTGSTEAFF
CDR3 DNA: TGTGCCAGCAGCTCCCAACCGACAGGATCTACTGAAGCTTTCTTT

V gene: TRBV5-4
J gene: TRBJ1-1
D gene: NA
clone size: NA
CDR3 protein: CASSLAAEVSTEAFF
CDR3 DNA: TGTGCCAGCAGCTTAGCAGCGGAGGTTAGCACTGAAGCTTTCTTT

V gene: TRBV7-6
J gene: TRBJ2-3
D gene: TRBD2
clone size: NA
CDR3 protein: CASSWTSGSTDTQYF
CDR3 DNA: TGTGCCAGCAGCTGGACTAGCGGGAGCACAGATACGCAGTATTTT

V gene: TRBV6-5
J gene: TRBJ1-2
D gene: NA
clone size: few
CDR3 protein: CASSLQVNYGYTF
CDR3 DNA: TGTGCCAGCAGTCTCCAGGTGAACTATGGCTACACCTTC

V gene: TRBV6-4
J gene: TRBJ2-1
D gene: TRBD2
clone size: NA
CDR3 protein: CASSLGTSDYNEQFF
CDR3 DNA: TGTGCCAGCAGCTTGGGGACTAGCGACTACAATGAGCAGTTCTTC

V gene: TRBV7-9
J gene: TRBJ1-1
D gene: NA
clone size: NA
CDR3 protein: CASSQRGMVTEAFF
CDR3 DNA: TGTGCCAGCAGCCAACGGGGGATGGTGACTGAAGCTTTCTTT

V gene: TRBV4-2
J gene: TRBJ2-5
D gene: TRBD2
clone size: NA
CDR3 protein: CASSPLGAGSYQETQYF
CDR3 DNA: TGTGCCAGCAGCCCACTAGGAGCGGGGTCGTACCAAGAGACCCAGTACTTC

V gene: TRBV27
J gene: TRBJ1-1
D gene: NA
clone size: NA
CDR3 protein: CASSLSSGLEAFF
CDR3 DNA: TGTGCCAGCAGTTTATCCTCGGGACTTGAAGCTTTCTTT

V gene: TRBV11-3
J gene: TRBJ2-1
D gene: TRBD2
clone size: NA
CDR3 protein: CASSSSGGFYNEQFF
CDR3 DNA: TGTGCCAGCAGCAGTAGCGGGGGGTTCTACAATGAGCAGTTCTTC

V gene: TRBV11-2
J gene: TRBJ1-2
D gene: TRBD1
clone size: once
CDR3 protein: CASSSKTGEDYGYTF
CDR3 DNA: TGTGCCAGCAGCTCCAAGACAGGGGAGGACTATGGCTACACCTTC

V gene: TRBV30
J gene: TRBJ2-5
D gene: TRBD2
clone size: NA
CDR3 protein: CAWSEVSGILETQYF
CDR3 DNA: TGTGCCTGGAGTGAGGTTAGCGGGATTTTAGAGACCCAGTACTTC

V gene: TRBV19
J gene: TRBJ2-7
D gene: TRBD1
clone size: NA
CDR3 protein: CASSPRTGTGEQYF
CDR3 DNA: TGTGCCAGTAGTCCCCGGACAGGGACGGGCGAGCAGTACTTC

V gene: TRBV25-1
J gene: TRBJ1-1
D gene: NA
clone size: NA
CDR3 protein: CASSQGSPEAFF
CDR3 DNA: TGTGCCAGCAGTCAGGGTAGCCCTGAAGCTTTCTTT

V gene: TRBV30
J gene: TRBJ2-7
D gene: TRBD2
clone size: NA
CDR3 protein: CAWSPSTSAISYEQYF
CDR3 DNA: TGTGCCTGGAGTCCCTCGACTAGCGCGATTTCCTACGAGCAGTACTTC

V gene: TRBV5-6
J gene: TRBJ2-5
D gene: TRBD1
clone size: NA
CDR3 protein: CASSLGDRQETQYF
CDR3 DNA: TGTGCCAGCAGCTTGGGGGACAGACAAGAGACCCAGTACTTC

V gene: TRBV19
J gene: TRBJ1-5
D gene: TRBD1
clone size: NA
CDR3 protein: CASSMGGGQGKPQHF
CDR3 DNA: TGTGCCAGTAGTATGGGTGGCGGACAGGGAAAGCCCCAGCATTTT

V gene: TRBV9
J gene: TRBJ2-7
D gene: TRBD2
clone size: NA
CDR3 protein: CASSLYSGGPTHEQYF
CDR3 DNA: TGTGCCAGCAGCCTTTATAGCGGGGGGCCGACGCACGAGCAGTACTTC

V gene: TRBV7-8
J gene: TRBJ2-2
D gene: NA
clone size: NA
CDR3 protein: CASSFSGAGELFF
CDR3 DNA: TGTGCCAGCAGCTTCTCGGGGGCCGGGGAGCTGTTTTTT

V gene: TRBV19
J gene: TRBJ1-1
D gene: TRBD1
clone size: NA
CDR3 protein: CASSLGQGLNTEAFF
CDR3 DNA: TGTGCCAGTAGTCTGGGACAGGGATTGAACACTGAAGCTTTCTTT

V gene: TRBV19
J gene: TRBJ1-2
D gene: NA
clone size: NA
CDR3 protein: CASVKTGNTGGYTF
CDR3 DNA: TGTGCCAGTGTCAAAACGGGGAATACGGGTGGCTACACCTTC

V gene: TRBV27
J gene: TRBJ2-7
D gene: NA
clone size: NA
CDR3 protein: CASSPNRRDFYEQYF
CDR3 DNA: TGTGCCAGCAGTCCAAACCGGCGGGATTTCTACGAGCAGTACTTC

V gene: TRBV7-9
J gene: TRBJ1-5
D gene: NA
clone size: NA
CDR3 protein: CASSREMPQHF
CDR3 DNA: TGTGCCAGCAGTCGCGAGATGCCCCAGCATTTT

V gene: TRBV9
J gene: TRBJ2-1
D gene: NA
clone size: NA
CDR3 protein: CASSLAGVRNEQFF
CDR3 DNA: TGTGCCAGCAGCCTAGCAGGGGTGCGCAATGAGCAGTTCTTC

V gene: TRBV2
J gene: TRBJ2-7
D gene: TRBD2
clone size: medium-sized
CDR3 protein: CASNTEGAGGPYEQYF
CDR3 DNA: TGTGCCAGCAACACTGAGGGGGCGGGGGGGCCCTACGAGCAGTACTTC

V gene: TRBV6-5
J gene: TRBJ1-3
D gene: NA
clone size: NA
CDR3 protein: CASSWRSSGNTIYF
CDR3 DNA: TGTGCCAGCAGTTGGAGGAGCTCTGGAAACACCATATATTTT

V gene: TRBV5-5
J gene: TRBJ2-7
D gene: NA
clone size: NA
CDR3 protein: CASRRKDRSSYEQYF
CDR3 DNA: TGTGCCAGCAGACGTAAGGACAGAAGCTCCTACGAGCAGTACTTC

V gene: TRBV20-1
J gene: TRBJ1-2
D gene: TRBD1
clone size: NA
CDR3 protein: CSAMVGQAF
CDR3 DNA: TGCAGTGCTATGGTGGGACAGGCCTTC

V gene: TRBV7-6
J gene: TRBJ2-2
D gene: TRBD2
clone size: NA
CDR3 protein: CASSPTSGGTGELFF
CDR3 DNA: TGTGCCAGCAGCCCCACCAGCGGGGGAACCGGGGAGCTGTTTTTT

V gene: TRBV7-9
J gene: TRBJ2-5
D gene: TRBD1
clone size: NA
CDR3 protein: CASSFTGASQETQYF
CDR3 DNA: TGTGCCAGCAGCTTCACAGGGGCCTCCCAAGAGACCCAGTACTTC

V gene: TRBV5-8
J gene: TRBJ1-1
D gene: NA
clone size: NA
CDR3 protein: CASSLGGDTEAFF
CDR3 DNA: TGTGCCAGCAGCTTGGGGGGGGACACTGAAGCTTTCTTT

V gene: TRBV29-1
J gene: TRBJ1-2
D gene: NA
clone size: NA
CDR3 protein: CSVGNNINYGYTF
CDR3 DNA: TGCAGCGTTGGCAACAACATTAACTATGGCTACACCTTC

V gene: TRBV6-5
J gene: TRBJ1-1
D gene: NA
clone size: few
CDR3 protein: CASSYGRNTEAFF
CDR3 DNA: TGTGCCAGCAGTTACGGCAGAAACACTGAAGCTTTCTTT

V gene: TRBV19
J gene: TRBJ2-5
D gene: TRBD2
clone size: NA
CDR3 protein: CASRPIAGDPETQYF
CDR3 DNA: TGTGCCAGTAGACCGATAGCGGGAGACCCAGAGACCCAGTACTTC

V gene: TRBV21-1
J gene: TRBJ2-1
D gene: NA
clone size: NA
CDR3 protein: CASSKVGTGYSSEQFF
CDR3 DNA: TGTGCCAGCAGCAAAGTTGGGACAGGGTATTCGAGTGAGCAGTTCTTC

V gene: TRBV29-1
J gene: TRBJ2-7
D gene: NA
clone size: NA
CDR3 protein: CSVELRDYEQYF
CDR3 DNA: TGCAGCGTCGAATTGAGGGACTACGAGCAGTACTTC

V gene: TRBV20-1
J gene: TRBJ2-2
D gene: NA
clone size: NA
CDR3 protein: CSASLSGELFF
CDR3 DNA: TGCAGTGCTAGTCTGTCCGGGGAGCTGTTTTTT

V gene: TRBV29-1
J gene: TRBJ1-1
D gene: TRBD1
clone size: once
CDR3 protein: CSVRGGTVDSNTEAFF
CDR3 DNA: TGCAGCGTTCGCGGTGGGACAGTAGATTCGAACACTGAAGCTTTCTTT

V gene: TRBV19
J gene: TRBJ1-1
D gene: NA
clone size: NA
CDR3 protein: CASSTYWGGMGMNTEAFF
CDR3 DNA: TGTGCCAGTAGTACCTACTGGGGGGGTATGGGGATGAACACTGAAGCTTTCTTT

V gene: TRBV4-3
J gene: TRBJ2-7
D gene: TRBD1
clone size: once
CDR3 protein: CASSQVTGNDEQYF
CDR3 DNA: TGCGCCAGCAGCCAAGTGACAGGGAACGACGAGCAGTACTTC

V gene: TRBV7-9
J gene: TRBJ1-5
D gene: TRBD1
clone size: NA
CDR3 protein: CASRTGDNQPQHF
CDR3 DNA: TGTGCCAGTAGGACAGGGGACAATCAGCCCCAGCATTTT

V gene: TRBV7-9
J gene: TRBJ1-4
D gene: TRBD1
clone size: NA
CDR3 protein: CASSAQTGANEKLFF
CDR3 DNA: TGTGCCAGCAGCGCCCAGACAGGGGCTAATGAAAAACTGTTTTTT

V gene: TRBV4-2
J gene: TRBJ2-7
D gene: TRBD1
clone size: NA
CDR3 protein: CASSQEQGQGADEQYF
CDR3 DNA: TGTGCCAGCAGCCAAGAACAGGGACAGGGGGCCGACGAGCAGTACTTC

V gene: TRBV6-6
J gene: TRBJ2-2
D gene: NA
clone size: NA
CDR3 protein: CASSARLEGTGELFF
CDR3 DNA: TGTGCCAGCAGCGCCCGCCTAGAGGGCACCGGGGAGCTGTTTTTT

V gene: TRBV7-7
J gene: TRBJ2-5
D gene: NA
clone size: once
CDR3 protein: CASSPYGIQETQYF
CDR3 DNA: TGTGCCAGCAGCCCTTACGGTATTCAAGAGACCCAGTACTTC

V gene: TRBV7-9
J gene: TRBJ2-7
D gene: NA
clone size: NA
CDR3 protein: CASSGRSLGYEQYF
CDR3 DNA: TGTGCCAGCAGCGGGAGGAGTCTCGGATACGAGCAGTACTTC

V gene: TRBV11-2
J gene: TRBJ1-1
D gene: TRBD1
clone size: few
CDR3 protein: CASSAPGTGGWDTEAFF
CDR3 DNA: TGTGCCAGCAGCGCGCCCGGGACAGGGGGTTGGGACACTGAAGCTTTCTTT

V gene: TRBV21-1
J gene: TRBJ2-1
D gene: NA
clone size: NA
CDR3 protein: CASSKPDVFLGGIQDEQFF
CDR3 DNA: TGTGCCAGCAGCAAACCCGACGTATTCCTGGGGGGAATTCAGGATGAGCAGTTCTTC

V gene: TRBV2
J gene: TRBJ1-1
D gene: NA
clone size: NA
CDR3 protein: CASRDPGNGNTEAFF
CDR3 DNA: TGTGCCAGCAGGGACCCAGGGAATGGGAACACTGAAGCTTTCTTT